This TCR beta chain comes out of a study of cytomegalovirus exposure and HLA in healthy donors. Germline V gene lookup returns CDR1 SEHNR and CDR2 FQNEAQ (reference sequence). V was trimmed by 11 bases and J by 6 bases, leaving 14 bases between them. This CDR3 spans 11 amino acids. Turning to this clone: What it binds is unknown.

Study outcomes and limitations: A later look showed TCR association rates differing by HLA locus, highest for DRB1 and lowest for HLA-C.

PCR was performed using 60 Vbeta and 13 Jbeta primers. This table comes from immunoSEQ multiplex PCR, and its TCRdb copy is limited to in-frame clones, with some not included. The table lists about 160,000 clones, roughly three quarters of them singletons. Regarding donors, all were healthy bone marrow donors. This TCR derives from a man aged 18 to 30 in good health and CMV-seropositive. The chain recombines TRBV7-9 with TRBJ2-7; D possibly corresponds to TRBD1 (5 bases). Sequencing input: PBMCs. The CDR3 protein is CAGGATSEQYF. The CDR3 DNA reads TGTGCCGGTGGGGCTACCAGCGAGCAGTACTTC.